This T cell receptor (beta chain) was identified during a study of T cell clonotyping in hematopoietic cell transplantation. The study's findings and limits: After transplant, recipient diversity fell while pathologically expanded clonotypes grew through day 180. Cells were unsorted, so CD4 and CD8 contributions were not separated. At the given depth, recipient repertoires were over 95% de novo clonotypes.

As for this clone: What it recognizes is unknown.

Using immunoSEQ multiplex PCR, the repertoire was profiled, and TCRdb retains in-frame clones only, with some absent. The data contain 40,000 to 55,000 clones, 85% to 95% of them singletons. Germline V gene data show CDR1 as SGDLS and CDR2 as YYNGEE. V was pared by 3 bases and J by 5 bases, with 9 bases between. The CDR3 spans 13 residues. Sequenced: peripheral blood mononuclear cells. The genes are TRBV9 and TRBJ1-5; D is uncertain. This clonotype was obtained from a woman aged 45-65 years in good health. Some clones in this sample may be carry-over from other donors' samples. CDR3 residues: CASSGALHQPQHF. The CDR3 coding sequence is TGTGCCAGCAGCGGGGCGTTACATCAGCCCCAGCATTTT.